Here is one T cell receptor (beta chain) with its context. V was cut by 5 bases and J by 8 bases, with 12 bases left in between. This CDR3 spans 12 amino acids. Per the original methods: Amplified reference gene primers provided the basis for estimating nucleated cell counts. Profiling relied on immunoSEQ multiplex PCR, and the TCRdb table lists in-frame clones only, not all of them. V, J and clone size derive from that table, while D and trimming were established from the DNA sequence. The sample has approximately 280,000 clones, around 85% seen once. This specimen comes from a study of blood T cell repertoires in COVID-19. In the study overall: Donors in the United States, Italy and Spain gave samples during acute or convalescent COVID-19. From T cells, B-cell-depleted T cells, or PBMCs came the material, which was cDNA or gDNA.

The receptor was derived from a woman in her thirties who had recovered from COVID-19. The chain carries TRBV12-3 or TRBV12-4 and TRBJ1-1, with D uncertain. Sequenced sample: peripheral blood. The chain's CDR3 is CASSPRGREAFF. The DNA of the CDR3 is TGTGCCAGCAGTCCCCGAGGCAGAGAAGCTTTCTTT.